This TCR beta chain was profiled in a study of identical twins (dated by TCRdb to 2016 to 2017). Study-level background: TCR alpha and beta repertoires from monozygotic twins, unrelated adults of various ages and cord blood were deep-sequenced to test whether fetal clonotypes persist. Replicate twin experiments were performed at different times using different library preparation protocols to rule out contamination. Broader findings and caveats from the paper: Because the same donors could not be followed over many years, conclusions were based on cross-sectional statistical analysis. Zero-insertion analyses could be partly confounded by invariant T cells such as MAIT and iNKT, though diverse VJ usage argued against such confounding for most clonotypes. In beta out-of-frame sequences, excess twin sharing was weaker, because having fewer shared sequences lowered the signal-to-noise ratio. Recombination models systematically underestimated out-of-frame TCR alpha sharing in monozygotic twins but agreed with sharing between unrelated individuals. Out-of-frame TCR alpha sequences shared between twins showed an excess of low generation-probability sequences compared with coincidental sharing between unrelated individuals. Abundant cord blood beta clonotypes had fewer insertions, young adult naive repertoires showed a similar but weaker trend, and memory repertoires showed no such trend.

Trimming leaves V shorter by 5 bases and J shorter by 3 bases, with the junction holding 7 bases beyond the gene matches. CDR1 and CDR2 (MNHNS, SASEGT) derive from the germline V gene. Including the terminal cysteine and phenylalanine, the CDR3 comprises 15 residues. The read is trimmed to its CDR3 DNA, 45 bases read in frame from base 1. Every donor was a healthy Caucasian. Three pairs of female monozygotic twins, all aged 18 to 29 years, were included in the twin cohort. Positive isolation kits from Invitrogen were used to isolate the CD4+ and CD8+ T cell populations. This clonotype was seen many times. No cognate antigen has been identified for it. No much larger clonotype is one base removed from it; base qualities were not supplied. To prepare the library, 5' RACE was applied. The run used an Illumina HiSeq 2000. A universal primer binding site was introduced by template switching, and a unique molecular identifier was present in the final cDNA, enabling accurate counting of TCR cDNA molecules. Specific primers in the conserved constant-segment region were used to synthesize first-strand cDNA for TCR alpha and beta chains. To control for contamination, every cDNA library was double barcoded, receiving both a SMART-Mk sample barcode and Illumina barcodes. Two successive PCR steps introduced TruSeq adapter sequences along with Illumina sample barcodes. TCR alpha and beta cDNA libraries were sequenced on the Illumina HiSeq platform with custom primers. The authors processed their data as follows. MiGEC processed the raw reads to extract unique molecular identifiers, while MiXCR was used to determine the CDR3 positions. For each individual, recombination models were inferred using an EM algorithm with the repgenHMM and IGoR tools. The tcR package in R was used for shared clonotype analysis, with sharing normalized by the product of cloneset sizes. To study raw recombination without the effects of thymic and clonal selection, out-of-frame nonproductive sequences were analyzed. TCRdb itself trimmed the public reads at Q25 with fastp, ran MiXCR and retained productive beta chains. Each entry merges the rows of one CDR3 protein and shows their most common DNA and genes. The V and J calls were determined by TCRdb, not by the authors. This sample gives 500,000 to 550,000 distinct CDR3 sequences in total; approximately 22% of them show up just once. The ten largest make up about 0.91% of the sample.

This sample was shared with a second study, whose subject was T cells expressing NK-cell markers. Reported in the second study: Three sorted T-cell subsets (CD3+CD56+NKG2C+, CD3+CD56+NKG2C- and CD3+CD56-NKG2C+) from under 10 donors had their TCR beta-chain repertoires profiled. Of the eight sequenced donors, seven were found to be HCMV-seropositive and one was found to be HCMV-seronegative. In several experiments an anti-gammadeltaTCR antibody was added to restrict sorting to alphabetaTCR-expressing T cells. In 5 to 7 donors, the dominant CD3+CD56+NKG2C+ clonotypes were found to rank among the top 10 CD8+ clonotypes and to make up roughly 1.0-7.0% of CD8+ T cells. Those dominant clonotypes were again the most abundant among CD3+CD56-NKG2C+ cells in a few donors, at about 28.3-60.1%. Whether the expanded NKG2C-expressing T cell clones were specific for HCMV antigens was left unclear. The eight sequenced donors were randomly selected healthy volunteers, three men and five women. To determine HCMV serostatus, a commercial ELISA kit was used to detect HCMV-specific IgG in serum. MIGEC handled demultiplexing of the reads and grouping by UMI, while MiTCR was used to assemble and quantify clonotypes. To exclude erroneous sequences, any TCR cDNA sequence not supported by at least two reads was discarded. The tcR package was used for downstream repertoire analysis, and clonotypes were matched across fractions by CDR3 nucleotide sequence plus V segment. VDJmatch was used to annotate antigen specificity against VDJdb, with one amino acid substitution allowed in CDR3.

Here the chain combines TRBV6-1 and TRBJ1-5, and 7 bases in between align with TRBD1. This clonotype originated in a woman aged 18 to 35 in good health. Sequencing was performed on CD4+ T cells sorted from blood. The CDR3 is CASSQGGGHNQPQHF. The DNA sequence is TGTGCCAGCAGTCAGGGGGGAGGCCACAATCAGCCCCAGCATTTT.